The 22 T cell receptor beta chains in this list originate from one sample, sequenced in a study of blood T cell repertoires in COVID-19. Assay: immunoSEQ multiplex PCR; the TCRdb copy retains only in-frame clones and omits some. The sample includes tens of thousands of clones, about 83% of them seen just once. Sample: peripheral blood. These receptors were collected from a man in his 70s with acute or convalescent COVID-19.

The V and J genes are TRBV5-1 and TRBJ1-4, with 8 bases fitting TRBD1. V lost 4 bases to trimming and J lost 0 bases; unmatched junction nucleotides: 8. Germline V gene lookup returns CDR1 SGHRS and CDR2 YFSETQ. The CDR3 covers 17 residues. DNA of the CDR3: TGCGCCAGCAGCCTTACCCCGGACAGGGCAACTAATGAAAAACTGTTTTTT. It is translated as CASSLTPDRATNEKLFF.

The chain combines TRBV2 with TRBJ2-2, with 7 bases lining up with TRBD1. The V segment lost 3 bases and the J segment 8 bases; nucleotides outside the gene matches: 15. Germline V CDR1 and CDR2: SNHLY, FYNNEI. CDR3 size: 17 residues. CDR3 coding DNA: TGTGCCAGCAGTGACGGGGCTGGGACAGCCGGACGTGGGGAGCTGTTTTTT. Its translation is CASSDGAGTAGRGELFF.

CDR3 nucleotides: TGTGCCACCAGCAGAGGGGGACAGGGCGGAAGAAACACCATATATTTT. Protein: CATSRGGQGGRNTIYF. J is TRBJ1-3 and V is TRBV15; 9 bases agree with TRBD1. J was trimmed by 5 bases and V by 1 base; bases with no gene match: 6. This CDR3 has 16 amino acids. CDR1 LNHNV and CDR2 YYDKDF come from the germline V gene (reference sequence).

V and J are TRBV27 and TRBJ1-5; D remains unclear. Between the trimmed V and J ends, which lost 3 bases and 2 bases, there was a span of 14 bases. This CDR3 comprises 16 residues. Per germline, CDR1 MNHEY and CDR2 SMNVEV (reference sequence). CDR3 amino acids: CASSFRRPPGNQPQHF. In nucleotides, the CDR3 is TGTGCCAGCAGTTTCCGGAGGCCCCCAGGCAATCAGCCCCAGCATTTT.

V and J are TRBV19 and TRBJ1-4; D perhaps matches TRBD1 (6 bases). Trimming pared 7 bases from V and 1 base from J, leaving 10 bases between. CDR3 length: 14 residues. Germline CDR1 is LNHDA and CDR2 is SQIVND (reference sequence). The DNA for the CDR3 is TGTGCCAGTAACCTACAGGGAACTAATGAAAAACTGTTTTTT. Translating gives CASNLQGTNEKLFF.

The genes are TRBV7-2 and TRBJ2-7; D not resolved. This CDR3 spans 12 amino acids. Trimming took 0 bases from V and 2 from J, leaving 2 bases between them. Germline-derived CDR1 and CDR2 are SGHTA and FQGNSA. DNA of the CDR3: TGTGCCAGCAGCTTAGCCGCCTACGAGCAGTACTTC. Protein product: CASSLAAYEQYF. Based on the CDR3 plus reference TRBV7-2 and TRBJ2-7, the full variable domain is GAGVSQSPSNKVTEKGKDVELRCDPISGHTALYWYRQSLGQGLEFLIYFQGNSAPDKSGLPSDRFSAERTGGSVSTLTIQRTQQEDSAVYLCASSLAAYEQYFGPGTRLTVT.

V and J are TRBV6-6 and TRBJ1-1; a possible D gene is TRBD1 (6 bases). There are 14 residues in the CDR3. The V and J ends lost 2 bases and 4 bases respectively, with 11 bases between them. Per the germline V gene, CDR1 is MNHNY and CDR2 is SVGAGI (reference sequence). As DNA, the CDR3 is TGTGCCAGCAGTTACATGGTGGGGGCCACTGAAGCTTTCTTT. The encoded protein is CASSYMVGATEAFF.

This rearrangement joins TRBV28 to TRBJ1-2; no clear D. V shed 10 bases and J shed 8 bases, with 11 bases lying between them. The CDR3 contains 10 residues. Germline V CDR1 and CDR2: MDHEN, SYDVKM. The CDR3 sequence: CATVASGYTF. The CDR3 coding sequence is TGTGCCACCGTAGCTTCCGGCTACACCTTC.

This sequence joins TRBV18 and TRBJ1-5; D gene unclear. There are 13 residues in the CDR3. Germline V gene data show CDR1 as KGHSH and CDR2 as LQKENI. V was trimmed by 3 bases and J by 5 bases, leaving 8 bases between them. CDR3 amino acids: CASSPRQDQPQHF. The DNA of the CDR3 is TGTGCCAGCTCACCCCGTCAGGATCAGCCCCAGCATTTT.

The chain links TRBV15 to TRBJ1-3; the D is unclear. Germline lookup yields CDR1 LNHNV and CDR2 YYDKDF (reference sequence). V lost 0 bases and J lost 4, with 13 bases in between. The CDR3 spans 16 residues. The CDR3 here is CATSRDWSTEGNTIYF. In nucleotides, the CDR3 is TGTGCCACCAGCAGAGATTGGTCCACGGAGGGAAACACCATATATTTT.

This chain links TRBV11-2 with TRBJ2-1, with D tentatively TRBD1 (5 bases). The CDR3 covers 13 residues. The V gene's germline CDR1 is SGHAT and CDR2 FQNNGV. V lost 4 bases and J 4 bases, leaving 8 bases between the germline ends. The CDR3 DNA follows: TGTGCCAGCAGCTCCGGACATTACAATGAGCAGTTCTTC. Amino acid sequence: CASSSGHYNEQFF. Full variable domain (remainder filled in from reference TRBV11-2 and TRBJ2-1): EAGVAQSPRYKIIEKRQSVAFWCNPISGHATLYWYQQILGQGPKLLIQFQNNGVVDDSQLPKDRFSAERLKGVDSTLKIQPAKLEDSAVYLCASSSGHYNEQFFGPGTRLTVL.

The V gene is TRBV3-1 (or the pseudogene TRBV3-2), the J gene TRBJ1-2; a weak D match, TRBD1 (6 bases). Germline V lookup: CDR1 LGHDT, CDR2 YNNKEL (reference sequence). CDR3 length: 16 residues. V dropped 2 bases and J dropped 4 bases, with 17 bases sitting between them. The CDR3 protein is CASSQTTGSGGYGYTF. The CDR3 nucleotides are TGTGCCAGCAGCCAAACCACAGGGTCGGGTGGCTATGGCTACACCTTC.

This clone was counted a few times. The CDR3 sequence is CASSQDWPGPPYEQYF. CDR3 bases: TGTGCCAGCAGCCAAGATTGGCCTGGGCCTCCCTACGAGCAGTACTTC. The V gene is TRBV3-1 (or the pseudogene TRBV3-2), the J gene TRBJ2-7; D is undetermined. Deletions cut 0 bases from V and 2 bases from J, with 14 bases between. Per germline, CDR1 LGHDT and CDR2 YNNKEL (reference sequence). This CDR3 comprises 16 residues.

This chain uses TRBV12-3 or TRBV12-4 with TRBJ1-1; the D gene is possibly TRBD1 (5 bases). The CDR3 loop spans 11 amino acids. V lost 6 bases to trimming and J lost 11 bases, with 13 bases between them. As DNA, the CDR3 is TGTGCCAGCAGCCCCGGGACTCGGGCTTTCTTT. Protein: CASSPGTRAFF.

This clone was detected once. The chain joins TRBV2 to TRBJ1-2, with 11 bases that match TRBD1. Germline V lookup: CDR1 SNHLY, CDR2 FYNNEI. The CDR3 sequence is 13 residues long. After removal of 8 bases from V and 6 bases from J, the junction contained 5 bases not matched to a gene. This chain's CDR3 is CASQGQGGDGYTF. The CDR3 bases are TGTGCCAGCCAGGGACAGGGGGGGGATGGCTACACCTTC.

V gene TRBV4-1 combines with J gene TRBJ2-1, with 7 nucleotides matching TRBD1. The CDR3 is 17 residues long. Trimming at V came to 1 base and at J to 3 bases, leaving 9 bases not matched to a gene. The V gene's germline CDR1 is MGHRA and CDR2 YSYEKL. CDR3 residues: CASSQARDSEFYNEQFF. The CDR3, as DNA: TGCGCCAGCAGCCAAGCCCGGGACAGCGAGTTCTACAATGAGCAGTTCTTC.

V usage is TRBV4-1 and J usage is TRBJ1-6; tentative D call: TRBD1 (6 bases). Germline V gives CDR1 MGHRA, CDR2 YSYEKL. The CDR3 has 20 amino acids. The V and J ends lost 0 bases and 0 bases respectively, with 18 bases between them. The CDR3 DNA sequence: TGCGCCAGCAGCCAAGATGGTCCCCGACAGGCGAGCTCCTATAATTCACCCCTCCACTTT. Protein sequence: CASSQDGPRQASSYNSPLHF.

The V and J genes are TRBV6-6 and TRBJ2-1; D might be TRBD2 (6 bases). The V gene lost 4 bases and the J gene lost 4 bases, with 8 bases spanning the gap. This CDR3 is 13 amino acids long. Germline CDR1 and CDR2: MNHNY and SVGAGI (reference sequence). CDR3 amino acids: CASSSDYYNEQFF. The CDR3 DNA follows: TGTGCCAGCAGTTCGGACTATTACAATGAGCAGTTCTTC.

CDR3 residues: CASSLDTNTEAFF. CDR3 sequence (DNA): TGTGCCAGCAGCTTAGACACGAACACTGAAGCTTTCTTT. The V and J genes are TRBV5-4 and TRBJ1-1; D is uncertain. CDR1 is SGHNT and CDR2 is YYREEE in the germline V gene (reference sequence). The CDR3 loop spans 13 amino acids. V was pared by 2 bases and J by 1 base, with 6 bases between.

J is TRBJ1-2 and V is TRBV19; 8 bases are shared with TRBD1. With V trimmed by 5 bases and J by 4 bases, 3 bases remained unmatched. The CDR3 runs 13 residues. Germline V gene data show CDR1 as LNHDA and CDR2 as SQIVND (reference sequence). The CDR3 DNA is TGTGCCAGTAGTCCCGGGACAGGCTATGGCTACACCTTC. Its protein is CASSPGTGYGYTF.

This chain uses TRBV10-3 with TRBJ2-5; no firm D call. CDR3 length equals 12 residues. Per germline, CDR1 ENHRY and CDR2 SYGVKD. V was shortened by 1 base and J by 5 bases, with 5 bases between the two germline ends. CDR3 coding DNA: TGTGCCATCAGTGAGTTGCGGGAGACCCAGTACTTC. It is translated as CAISELRETQYF.

The chain uses TRBV7-9 and TRBJ1-2, with 9 bases identical to TRBD1. Germline V CDR1 and CDR2: SEHNR, FQNEAQ (reference sequence). J lost 4 bases, V lost 4 bases, and 7 bases had no gene match. The CDR3 consists of 15 residues. CDR3 DNA: TGTGCCAGCAGCTCGTGGGACAGGGATTCCTATGGCTACACCTTC. It translates to CASSSWDRDSYGYTF.